This TCR beta chain was captured by sequencing in a study of T cells in localized non-small cell lung cancer. This clone is medium-sized (0.01 to 0.1%) by share. TCRdb keeps only in-frame clones here, not all; method: immunoSEQ multiplex PCR. Counted here are a few thousand clones, 23% occurring once; the ten biggest clones make up approximately 11%. V lost 5 bases, J lost 2 bases, and 9 bases lay in between. The CDR3 sequence is 13 residues long. In germline, CDR1 is SGHTA, CDR2 FQGNSA. The specimen comprised lung tumor tissue, sampled before any cancer treatment. This sequence was found in a female donor older than 55 with stage I lung adenocarcinoma. The rearrangement uses TRBV7-2 and TRBJ1-1, with D possibly TRBD1 on 6 matching bases. The CDR3 reads CASSVGQNTEAFF. The CDR3 bases are TGTGCCAGCAGCGTGGGACAAAACACTGAAGCTTTCTTT.